The T cell receptor (beta chain) described here comes from a study of siplizumab effects on memory and regulatory T cells. Points on this clone: Its antigen is as yet unknown.

Assay: immunoSEQ multiplex PCR; the TCRdb copy retains only in-frame clones and omits some. The sample contains about 120,000 clones, about 94% of which appear only once. CDR3 size: 13 residues. Germline CDR1 is KGHSH and CDR2 is LQKENI. The V gene lost 6 bases and the J gene lost 3 bases, with 11 bases spanning the gap. Regarding the study as a whole: A major contribution to the alloresponse seemed to be made by naive T cells, which seemed more diverse than memory cells. Among alloreactive clones, only a minor fraction mapped to unstimulated subsets.

The receptor's source is a human donor in good health. V usage is TRBV18 and J usage is TRBJ1-2; no clear D. Sequenced material: non-Treg CD4+ T cells sorted from blood. Here the CDR3 reads CASSQEAHYGYTF. The CDR3 DNA reads TGTGCCAGCTCGCAGGAGGCCCACTATGGCTACACCTTC.